This T cell receptor (beta chain) was retrieved from a study of CD8 T cells in Susac syndrome. Random-hexamer reverse transcription was applied to about 0.45 to 1 ug RNA. TCRdb reprocessed the immunoSEQ multiplex PCR reads via MiXCR and lists one record per CDR3 protein. The top ten clones hold roughly 0.3% of a sample with under 95,000 distinct CDR3 sequences, about 95% of them seen once. The sequencing sample was made of CD4+ T cells from PBMCs. The clonotype originates from a human donor with Susac syndrome.

The CDR3 loop reads CASSLALAGANVLTF. CDR3 sequence (DNA): TGCGCCAGCAGCTTGGCGTTGGCTGGGGCCAACGTCCTGACTTTC. The chain employs TRBV5-1 and TRBJ2-6; D is ambiguous. The germline CDR1 and CDR2 sequences are SGHRS and YFSETQ. V shed 0 bases and J shed 2 bases, with 6 bases lying between them. The CDR3 covers 15 residues.